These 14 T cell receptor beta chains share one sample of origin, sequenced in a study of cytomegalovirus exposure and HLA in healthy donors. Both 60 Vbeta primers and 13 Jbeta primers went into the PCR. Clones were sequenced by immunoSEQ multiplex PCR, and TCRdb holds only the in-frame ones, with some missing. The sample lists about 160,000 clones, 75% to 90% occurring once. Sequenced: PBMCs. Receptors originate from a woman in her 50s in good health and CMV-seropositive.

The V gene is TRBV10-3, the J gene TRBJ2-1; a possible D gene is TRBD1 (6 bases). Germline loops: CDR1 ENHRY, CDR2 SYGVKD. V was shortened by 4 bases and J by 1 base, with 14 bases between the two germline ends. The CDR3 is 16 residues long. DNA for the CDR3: TGTGCCATCAGTGGCATAAGACAGGTATCCTACAATGAGCAGTTCTTC. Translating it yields CAISGIRQVSYNEQFF.

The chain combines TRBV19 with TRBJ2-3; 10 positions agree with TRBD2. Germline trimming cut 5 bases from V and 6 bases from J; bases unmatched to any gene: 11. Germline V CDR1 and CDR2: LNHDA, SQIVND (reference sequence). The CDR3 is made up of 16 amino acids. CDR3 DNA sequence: TGTGCCAGTAGTCTCTACCGGGCTAGCGGGGGTGATACGCAGTATTTT. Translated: CASSLYRASGGDTQYF.

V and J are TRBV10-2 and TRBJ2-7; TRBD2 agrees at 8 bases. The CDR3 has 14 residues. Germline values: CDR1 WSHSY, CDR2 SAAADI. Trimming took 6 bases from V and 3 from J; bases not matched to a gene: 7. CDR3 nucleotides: TGCGCCAGCAGGTCACTAGCGGCTAGCTACGAGCAGTACTTC. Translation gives CASRSLAASYEQYF.

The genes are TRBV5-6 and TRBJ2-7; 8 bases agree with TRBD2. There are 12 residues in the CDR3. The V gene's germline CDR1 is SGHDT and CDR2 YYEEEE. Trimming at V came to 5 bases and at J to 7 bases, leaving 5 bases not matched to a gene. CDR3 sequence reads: CASRGLEVEQYF. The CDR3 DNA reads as TGTGCCAGCAGGGGACTAGAGGTAGAGCAGTACTTC.

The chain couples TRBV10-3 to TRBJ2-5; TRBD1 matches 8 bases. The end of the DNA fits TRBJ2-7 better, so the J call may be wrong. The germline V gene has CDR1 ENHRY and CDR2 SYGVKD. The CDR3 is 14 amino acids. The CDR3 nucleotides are TGTGCCATCAAGCCGGACAGGGTTCTCTACGAGCAGTACTTC. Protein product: CAIKPDRVLYEQYF.

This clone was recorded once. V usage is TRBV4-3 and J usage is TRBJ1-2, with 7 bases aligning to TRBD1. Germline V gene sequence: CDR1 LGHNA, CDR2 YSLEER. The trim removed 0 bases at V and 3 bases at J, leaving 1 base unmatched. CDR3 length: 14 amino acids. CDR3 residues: CASSQDRGYYGYTF. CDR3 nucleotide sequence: TGCGCCAGCAGCCAAGACAGGGGGTACTATGGCTACACCTTC.

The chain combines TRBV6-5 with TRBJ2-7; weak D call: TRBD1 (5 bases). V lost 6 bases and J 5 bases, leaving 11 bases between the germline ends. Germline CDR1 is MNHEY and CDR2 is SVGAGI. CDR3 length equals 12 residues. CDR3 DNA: TGTGCCAGCAGCAGGGTGGGCCACGAGCAGTACTTC. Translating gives CASSRVGHEQYF.

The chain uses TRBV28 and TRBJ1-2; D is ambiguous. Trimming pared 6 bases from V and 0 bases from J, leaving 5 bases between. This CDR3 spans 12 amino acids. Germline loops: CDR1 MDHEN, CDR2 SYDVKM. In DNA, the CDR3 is TGTGCCAGCAGGCAGGCTAACTATGGCTACACCTTC. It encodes CASRQANYGYTF.

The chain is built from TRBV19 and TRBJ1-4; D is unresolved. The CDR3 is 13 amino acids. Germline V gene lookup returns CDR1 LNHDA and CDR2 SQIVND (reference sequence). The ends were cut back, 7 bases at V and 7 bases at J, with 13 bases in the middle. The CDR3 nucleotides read TGTGCCAGTAAAGGGAGGGTGGTTGAAAAACTGTTTTTT. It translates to CASKGRVVEKLFF. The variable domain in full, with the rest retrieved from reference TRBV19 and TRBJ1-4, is DGGITQSPKYLFRKEGQNVTLSCEQNLNHDAMYWYRQDPGQGLRLIYYSQIVNDFQKGDIAEGYSVSREKKESFPLTVTSAQKNPTAFYLCASKGRVVEKLFFGSGTQLSVL.

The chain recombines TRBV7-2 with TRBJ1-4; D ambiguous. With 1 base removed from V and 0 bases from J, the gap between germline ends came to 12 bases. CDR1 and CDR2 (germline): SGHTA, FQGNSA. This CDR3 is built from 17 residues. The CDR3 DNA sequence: TGTGCCAGCAGCTTAGACAGCCTCCCGACAACTAATGAAAAACTGTTTTTT. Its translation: CASSLDSLPTTNEKLFF.

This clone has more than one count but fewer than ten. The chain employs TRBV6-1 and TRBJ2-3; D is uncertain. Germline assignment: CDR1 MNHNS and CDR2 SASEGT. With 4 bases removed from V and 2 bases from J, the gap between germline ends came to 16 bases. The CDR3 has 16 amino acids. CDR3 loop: CASSGGHLIHTDTQYF. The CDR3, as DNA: TGTGCCAGCAGTGGCGGCCACCTAATCCACACAGATACGCAGTATTTT.

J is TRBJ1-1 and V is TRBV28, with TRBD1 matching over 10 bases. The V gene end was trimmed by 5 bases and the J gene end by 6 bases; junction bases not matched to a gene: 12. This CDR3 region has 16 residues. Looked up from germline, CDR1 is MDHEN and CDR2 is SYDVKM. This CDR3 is CASSMGQGRGRPEAFF. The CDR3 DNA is TGTGCCAGCAGTATGGGACAGGGGAGGGGCCGGCCTGAAGCTTTCTTT.

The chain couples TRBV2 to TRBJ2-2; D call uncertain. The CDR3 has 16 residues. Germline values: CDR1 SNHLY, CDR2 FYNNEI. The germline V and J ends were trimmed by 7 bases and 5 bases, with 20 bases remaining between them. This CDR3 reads CASKESAFEDTGELFF. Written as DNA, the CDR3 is TGTGCCAGCAAAGAGTCAGCGTTCGAGGATACCGGGGAGCTGTTTTTT.

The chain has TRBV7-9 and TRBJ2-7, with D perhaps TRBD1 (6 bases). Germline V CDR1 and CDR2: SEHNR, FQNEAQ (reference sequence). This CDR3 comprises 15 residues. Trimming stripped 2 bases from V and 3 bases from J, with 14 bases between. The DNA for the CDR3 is TGTGCCAGCAGCTTATGGGACACTGGTGGCTACGAGCAGTACTTC. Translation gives CASSLWDTGGYEQYF.